This T cell receptor beta chain was retrieved from a study of shared clonotypes between healthy human individuals (TCRdb year 2020). Context from the whole study: A few men and two women, aged 18 to 49 years, made up the cohort. For each donor, three plates each were used for CD4 naive and CD4 memory, two plates were used for CD8 naive, and one plate was used for CD8 memory. Blood TCR repertoires of about 5 healthy adults were deeply sequenced to estimate repertoire size and the extent of clonotype sharing between individuals. Libraries were prepared and TCR repertoires were sequenced by different laboratories using diverse techniques, in order to increase sequencing depth and limit assay-specific biases. Each donor's leukapheresis produced roughly between roughly 0.9 and 9 billion PBMCs.

General study outcomes and caveats: Naive subsets generally had larger estimated clonotype richness than memory subsets. Sharing across a few donors was observed for around 4.8% of naive CD4, about 4% of naive CD8, about 2.5% of memory CD4, and less than 0.45% of memory CD8 clonotypes. Sampling was restricted to blood, and TCR repertoires in tissues likely differ from the TCR repertoires found in blood. The genetic and exposure-history diversity represented was limited by the small number of donors. Clonotypes shared by all four sorted-subset donors showed higher generation probabilities than non-shared clonotypes. Pairwise subsampling indicated that sequencing depth was expected to affect the degree of clonotype sharing among donors. Rarefaction of sorted-subset datasets indicated incomplete sequencing despite the large sequencing depth.

Using the deep immunoSEQ assay, multiplex PCR amplified TCR CDR3 regions from genomic DNA. Genomic DNA extracted from each cell subset was distributed evenly over all wells of several immunoSEQ 96-well plates, and each plate served as one replicate. For sorted subsets, each replicate PCR was loaded with 150 to 250 ng genomic DNA, equivalent to 32,000 or so T cell genomes. The purified libraries were quantified using a Qubit 3.0 fluorometer, sized with a Bioanalyzer 2100, and then quantified again using the KAPA Library Quantification kit. Every immunoSEQ 96-well plate was sequenced on a separate single-read 150-cycle Illumina NextSeq 550 flow cell. The original pipeline was this. Because only junctional sequences without quality scores were contained in the immunoSEQ output, filtering matching that applied to full-length reads could not be performed. To assign V/J genes and CDR3, sequences were annotated against IMGT germline references using PyIR, a Python wrapper for IgBLAST v1.9. Reads were removed for weak V/J assignments (E-value above 1e-6), missing CDR3, stop codons, out-of-frame junctions, or ambiguous translated residues. V3J clonotypes were defined by identical inferred V gene, J gene, and CDR3 amino acid sequence. To compute the percentage overlap between repertoires, the number of shared unique clonotypes was divided by the size of the smaller repertoire. RTK rarefaction, the Chao1 estimator, and Recon v2.1 estimates of unobserved clonotypes were used to assess repertoire richness. OLGA was used to compute generation probabilities for all TCRbeta clonotypes that the gDNA method yielded from a handful of donors. In TCRdb, the immuneACCESS table is reduced to in-frame sequences with V and J assigned. These tables do not hold every clone; where another copy was compared, an unresolved V gene accounts for under half, and the others remain unexplained. V and J calls and clone size are given by that table; D and trimming were obtained from the DNA. The sample profile shows around 2.5 million clones; 80% to 95% of them were found once. The ten largest account for around 0.37% of the sample.

The germline V gene (reference sequence) gives CDR1 as PRHDT and CDR2 as FYEKMQ. The CDR3 measures 17 amino acids from cysteine to phenylalanine. Only the CDR3 DNA stays, 51 bases, in frame from base 1. V trim: 0 bases; J trim: 4 bases; unmatched bases: 10. Remarks on this clone: This clone's antigen is unknown. Base quality data are lacking; no much larger clone is found one base away.

The donors were healthy, HIV-negative adults who had no recently reported acute infections or vaccinations. All donors were Caucasian adults living in Nashville, Tennessee, USA. CD4+ T cells were enriched by magnetic negative selection; naive cells were then positively selected on CD45RA, and the negative fraction formed the memory subset. After blood collection by leukapheresis, PBMCs were isolated using Ficoll-Histopaque density gradient centrifugation and then cryopreserved in the vapor phase of liquid nitrogen. Analytical flow cytometry was used to check the purity and quantity of every magnetically sorted T cell population. Each sorted fraction had its genomic DNA isolated and then quantified by UV absorbance on a Nanodrop 2000c.

The source is a man younger than 30 in good health. Some clones in this sample may be carry-over from other donors' samples. The chain employs TRBV13 and TRBJ1-1; 8 nucleotides in the junction match TRBD1. The sequenced sample consisted of naive CD4+ T cells from PBMCs. What the cell subset or site label conveys for this sample: CD45RA+ positively selected. The CDR3 reads as follows: CASSLGQGALWGTEAFF. The DNA is TGTGCCAGCAGCTTAGGGCAGGGGGCTCTTTGGGGCACTGAAGCTTTCTTT.